This is a list of T cell receptor beta chains from one sample in a study of control samples from healthy donors and cancer patients. Here immunoSEQ multiplex PCR was the method, and the copy in TCRdb shows in-frame clones only, minus some. The table has about 89,000 clones, 70% to 90% seen once. Sequences were obtained from blood. The receptor set was obtained from a middle-aged woman in good health. The CDR3 runs from the conserved cysteine through the conserved F or W. D genes are given only for firm matches. Size tells how often a clone was seen (once, few, many) or the class of an expanded clone, and some rows leave it out.

v_gene	d_gene	j_gene	abundance	CDR3aa	CDR3nt
TRBV19	NA	TRBJ2-1	NA	CASCPPDSYNEQFF	TGTGCCTCCTGTCCGCCCGACTCCTACAATGAGCAGTTCTTC
TRBV5-1	NA	TRBJ1-2	NA	CASSLVEDGYTF	TGCGCCAGCAGCTTGGTCGAGGATGGCTACACCTTC
TRBV18	TRBD2	TRBJ2-7	NA	CASSPPQAGGVYEQYF	TGTGCCAGCTCACCACCGCAAGCGGGGGGGGTCTACGAGCAGTACTTC
TRBV18	NA	TRBJ2-5	NA	CASSPQTERETQYF	TGTGCCAGCTCACCACAAACGGAGAGAGAGACCCAGTACTTC
TRBV29-1	TRBD1	TRBJ1-1	NA	CSVEGQGYFEAFF	TGCAGCGTTGAGGGACAGGGGTATTTTGAAGCTTTCTTT
TRBV6-5	NA	TRBJ2-7	once	CASSVPSSYEQYF	TGTGCCAGCAGCGTCCCCAGCTCCTACGAGCAGTACTTC
TRBV5-4	NA	TRBJ2-5	few	CASGFKETQYF	TGTGCCAGCGGGTTTAAAGAGACCCAGTACTTC
TRBV5-1	TRBD2	TRBJ2-7	NA	CASSWGTSSGYEQYF	TGCGCCAGCAGCTGGGGGACTAGCTCTGGGTACGAGCAGTACTTC
TRBV30	TRBD2	TRBJ2-7	NA	CAWSAPQRGLSYEQYF	TGTGCCTGGAGTGCCCCCCAGCGGGGCCTCTCCTACGAGCAGTACTTC
TRBV7-2	NA	TRBJ2-7	NA	CASSSQGTSSSYEQYF	TGTGCCAGCAGCTCCCAAGGGACCTCTAGCTCCTACGAGCAGTACTTC
TRBV19	TRBD1	TRBJ1-5	NA	CASSPGTGISNQPQHF	TGTGCCAGTAGTCCAGGGACAGGGATTAGCAATCAGCCCCAGCATTTT
TRBV6-2/TRBV6-3	NA	TRBJ2-7	NA	CASSYVGVNYYEQYF	TGTGCCAGCAGTTACGTAGGGGTCAACTACTACGAGCAGTACTTC
TRBV4-1	NA	TRBJ2-7	NA	CASSQVDFVGPKSYEQYF	TGCGCCAGCAGCCAAGTAGATTTCGTGGGACCTAAATCCTACGAGCAGTACTTC
TRBV6-1	NA	TRBJ1-2	NA	CASSEYGGPNYGYTF	TGTGCCAGCAGTGAATATGGGGGGCCTAACTATGGCTACACCTTC
TRBV4-3	NA	TRBJ1-1	once	CASSQDSANTEAFF	TGCGCCAGCAGCCAAGATAGCGCGAACACTGAAGCTTTCTTT
TRBV6-4	NA	TRBJ1-4	NA	CASSLQGVDNEKLFF	TGTGCCAGCAGTCTCCAGGGAGTGGATAATGAAAAACTGTTTTTT
TRBV5-3	NA	TRBJ2-3	once	CARSSPSYTDTQYF	TGTGCCAGAAGCTCCCCGTCATACACAGATACGCAGTATTTT
TRBV7-2	NA	TRBJ2-3	NA	CASSPSSGYTQYF	TGTGCCAGCAGCCCTTCATCGGGGTACACGCAGTATTTT
TRBV7-9	TRBD2	TRBJ2-3	NA	CASSRTSGGAGTDTQYF	TGTGCCAGCAGCCGAACTAGCGGGGGGGCCGGCACAGATACGCAGTATTTT
TRBV5-6	NA	TRBJ1-5	few	CASSPDGGYNQPQHF	TGTGCCAGCAGTCCCGACGGGGGCTATAATCAGCCCCAGCATTTT
TRBV5-1	NA	TRBJ2-7	once	CASSLVPVRASSYEQYF	TGCGCCAGCAGCTTGGTCCCGGTCAGGGCGAGCTCCTACGAGCAGTACTTC
TRBV4-1	NA	TRBJ1-2	once	CASSLPDGNGYTF	TGCGCCAGCAGCCTCCCTGACGGAAATGGCTACACCTTC
TRBV5-4	TRBD2	TRBJ2-2	NA	CASSSDRGGPPGTGELFF	TGTGCCAGCAGCTCTGATCGGGGGGGTCCCCCGGGCACCGGGGAGCTGTTTTTT
TRBV7-9	NA	TRBJ1-4	NA	CASSAGHANEKLFF	TGTGCCAGCAGCGCAGGGCACGCTAATGAAAAACTGTTTTTT
TRBV3-1/TRBV3-2	TRBD1	TRBJ1-5	NA	CASSQLGQSVSNQPQHF	TGTGCCAGCAGCCAACTGGGACAGAGTGTAAGCAATCAGCCCCAGCATTTT
TRBV3-1/TRBV3-2	NA	TRBJ1-1	NA	CASSPGREAFF	TGTGCCAGCAGTCCGGGACGGGAAGCTTTCTTT
TRBV9	NA	TRBJ2-7	NA	CASSLGGGDEQYF	TGTGCCAGCAGCCTAGGCGGAGGGGACGAGCAGTACTTC
TRBV7-3	TRBD1	TRBJ2-5	NA	CASSPTGVEGETQYF	TGTGCCAGCAGCCCGACAGGGGTTGAGGGGGAGACCCAGTACTTC
TRBV19	NA	TRBJ1-1	NA	CASSKGPGGREAFF	TGTGCCAGTAGTAAGGGGCCGGGCGGACGTGAAGCTTTCTTT
TRBV7-3	NA	TRBJ2-3	NA	CASSYTMADTQYF	TGTGCCAGCAGCTACACGATGGCAGATACGCAGTATTTT
TRBV6-5	NA	TRBJ1-6	NA	CASSGGTYNSPLHF	TGTGCCAGCTCCGGTGGGACATATAATTCACCCCTCCACTTT
TRBV11-2	NA	TRBJ1-3	NA	CASSPDGDSGNTIYF	TGTGCCAGCAGCCCCGACGGAGACTCTGGAAACACCATATATTTT
TRBV3-1/TRBV3-2	TRBD2	TRBJ2-1	NA	CASSQGSGGTPSSYNEQFF	TGTGCCAGCAGCCAAGGTAGCGGGGGGACTCCCAGCTCCTACAATGAGCAGTTCTTC
TRBV5-1	NA	TRBJ1-1	NA	CASSLTPGLNTEAFF	TGCGCCAGCAGCTTGACTCCGGGACTAAACACTGAAGCTTTCTTT
TRBV2	NA	TRBJ1-1	NA	CASSELDTGLLAFF	TGTGCCAGCAGTGAGTTGGACACGGGCTTGTTGGCTTTCTTT
TRBV7-8	TRBD1	TRBJ1-5	NA	CASSFTGQGINQPQHF	TGTGCCAGCAGTTTTACGGGACAGGGGATAAATCAGCCCCAGCATTTT
TRBV5-1	TRBD1	TRBJ1-2	NA	CASSFSGGGGIGYTF	TGCGCCAGCAGCTTCTCAGGGGGAGGTGGTATTGGCTACACCTTC
TRBV19	TRBD1	TRBJ1-6	NA	CASSTRGTENSPLHF	TGTGCCAGTAGTACCAGGGGGACTGAGAATTCACCCCTCCACTTT
TRBV9	NA	TRBJ1-2	NA	CASSVRPQSAWGYTF	TGTGCCAGCAGCGTAAGGCCCCAAAGCGCATGGGGCTACACCTTC
TRBV7-9	TRBD2	TRBJ2-1	NA	CASSRALADNEQFF	TGTGCCAGCAGCAGGGCGCTAGCGGACAATGAGCAGTTCTTC
TRBV5-5	TRBD1	TRBJ1-3	NA	CASSSYRGGNAGNTIYF	TGTGCCAGCAGCAGCTACAGGGGAGGGAATGCTGGAAACACCATATATTTT
TRBV6-5	NA	TRBJ1-2	NA	CASSHRGSNYGYTF	TGTGCCAGCAGTCACCGGGGGTCGAACTATGGCTACACCTTC
TRBV5-8	NA	TRBJ1-4	once	CASSPAPEKLFF	TGTGCCAGCAGCCCGGCCCCCGAAAAACTGTTTTTT
TRBV5-6	TRBD1	TRBJ2-4	once	CASSIRDRGENIQYF	TGTGCCAGCAGCATCCGGGACAGGGGGGAAAACATTCAGTACTTC
TRBV7-2	TRBD2	TRBJ2-2	many	CASSFGTTRRELFF	TGTGCCAGCAGCTTCGGGACTACCCGTAGGGAGCTGTTTTTT
TRBV10-3	NA	TRBJ1-1	NA	CAISESVGTEAFF	TGTGCCATCAGTGAGTCGGTGGGGACTGAAGCTTTCTTT
TRBV18	TRBD2	TRBJ2-7	NA	CASSPPFSGGVNEQYF	TGTGCCAGCTCACCACCTTTTAGCGGGGGCGTAAACGAGCAGTACTTC
TRBV29-1	TRBD1	TRBJ2-7	NA	CSVEDDRGGFYEQYF	TGCAGCGTTGAAGATGACAGGGGGGGTTTCTACGAGCAGTACTTC
TRBV3-1/TRBV3-2	NA	TRBJ1-2	NA	CASSQGNRANYGYTF	TGTGCCAGCAGCCAGGGCAACAGGGCTAACTATGGCTACACCTTC
TRBV10-3	NA	TRBJ2-3	NA	CAISRGDTYTDTQYF	TGTGCCATCAGTCGGGGGGACACTTACACAGATACGCAGTATTTT
TRBV21-1	NA	TRBJ1-3	NA	CASSKGAGKGNTIYF	TGTGCCAGCAGCAAAGGGGCAGGGAAAGGAAACACCATATATTTT
TRBV2	TRBD1	TRBJ2-1	NA	CASGAGGRNEQFF	TGTGCCAGCGGGGCAGGGGGCAGGAACGAGCAGTTCTTC
TRBV19	NA	TRBJ2-7	NA	CASSGRNGIDEQYF	TGTGCCAGTAGTGGGCGGAACGGGATCGACGAGCAGTACTTC
TRBV7-9	NA	TRBJ1-3	NA	CASSFGRSSGNTIYF	TGTGCCAGCAGCTTCGGCAGGAGCTCTGGAAACACCATATATTTT
TRBV9	NA	TRBJ2-2	NA	CASSLLRTVEDGELFF	TGTGCCAGCAGCTTGCTTCGGACAGTCGAGGACGGGGAGCTGTTTTTT
TRBV12-5	TRBD1	TRBJ2-3	NA	CASGPGTVSTDTQYF	TGTGCTAGTGGCCCCGGGACAGTCAGCACAGATACGCAGTATTTT
TRBV5-1	NA	TRBJ1-2	few	CASSLDNGDYGYTF	TGCGCCAGCAGCTTGGATAACGGCGACTATGGCTACACCTTC
TRBV30	TRBD2	TRBJ2-2	NA	CAWNVGLAGTGELFF	TGTGCCTGGAACGTGGGACTAGCCGGGACCGGGGAGCTGTTTTTT
TRBV5-5	TRBD1	TRBJ1-5	NA	CASSPGQLYQPQHF	TGTGCCAGCAGCCCGGGACAGTTGTATCAGCCCCAGCATTTT
TRBV3-1/TRBV3-2	NA	TRBJ1-1	NA	CASSQGLVQVKTEAFF	TGTGCCAGCAGCCAAGGTTTGGTACAGGTCAAAACTGAAGCTTTCTTT